This T cell receptor (beta chain) came from a study of long-term antiretroviral therapy in people with HIV. None of the participants with HIV were treated outside the United States. Remarks on this clone: What it binds is not known.

Study-level findings and limits: Before ART, certain clones expanded, and these dominated the repertoire at all time points.

With survey level as its setting, the immunoSEQ assay was v3.0. Clones were sequenced by immunoSEQ multiplex PCR, and TCRdb holds only the in-frame ones, with some missing. This table holds 15,000 or so clones, around 90% found once. Germline CDR1 is MNHEY and CDR2 is SMNVEV (reference sequence). The CDR3 sequence is 15 residues long. Trimming removed 8 bases at V and 0 bases at J, with 15 bases between. The J gene is TRBJ2-3, the V gene TRBV27; the D gene is possibly TRBD1 (5 bases). The origin of this receptor is a woman aged 40-49 years with HIV. The sequencing here drew on unsorted PBMCs, taken 2.1 years after starting antiretroviral therapy. CDR3 region: CASEARGSSTDTQYF. The DNA of the CDR3 is TGTGCCAGCGAGGCTAGGGGATCGAGCACAGATACGCAGTATTTT.